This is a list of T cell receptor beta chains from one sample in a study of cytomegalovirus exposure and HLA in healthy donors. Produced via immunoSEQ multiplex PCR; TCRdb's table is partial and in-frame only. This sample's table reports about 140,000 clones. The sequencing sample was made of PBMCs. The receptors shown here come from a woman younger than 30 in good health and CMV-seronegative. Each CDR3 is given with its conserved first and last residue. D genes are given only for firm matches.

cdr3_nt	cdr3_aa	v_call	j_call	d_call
TGTGCCAGCAGCTCCGACAGTTACAATGAGCAGTTCTTC	CASSSDSYNEQFF	TRBV5-5	TRBJ2-1	NA
TGTGCCAGCAGCTTAGATATGGACAGGGTAGGAGATACGCAGTATTTT	CASSLDMDRVGDTQYF	TRBV11-3	TRBJ2-3	TRBD1
TGTGCCAGCTCCGGACAGGGGAACACCGGGGAGCTGTTTTTT	CASSGQGNTGELFF	TRBV2	TRBJ2-2	TRBD1
TGTGCCAGCTCGGGAGGGACCCAAGAGACCCAGTACTTC	CASSGGTQETQYF	TRBV18	TRBJ2-5	TRBD2
TGTGCCAGCAGTGACGGGGGCGGGAGGGCTGCCTACGAGCAGTACTTC	CASSDGGGRAAYEQYF	TRBV2	TRBJ2-7	TRBD2
TGTGCCAGCAGGGGGGCAGGAGCGGGAAACACCATATATTTT	CASRGAGAGNTIYF	TRBV5-6	TRBJ1-3	NA
TGTGCCTGGAGGCCCCGGACAGGGGTGGTAGCCGGGGAGCTGTTTTTT	CAWRPRTGVVAGELFF	TRBV30	TRBJ2-2	TRBD1
TGTGCCAGCACAGCGGGAGAAGACACCGGGGAGCTGTTTTTT	CASTAGEDTGELFF	TRBV10-3	TRBJ2-2	TRBD2
TGCAGCGGGAGGGGGGGACAAACAGATACGCAGTATTTT	CSGRGGQTDTQYF	TRBV29-1	TRBJ2-3	NA
TGCGCCAGCAGCTTGCCAGGGCCCATGAACACTGAAGCTTTCTTT	CASSLPGPMNTEAFF	TRBV5-1	TRBJ1-1	NA
TGTGCCAGCAGTTTGGCAGGGGGTCAGCCCCAGCATTTT	CASSLAGGQPQHF	TRBV27	TRBJ1-5	TRBD1
TGTGCCAGCGTTCTAGCGGAGCAAGAGACCCAGTACTTC	CASVLAEQETQYF	TRBV2	TRBJ2-5	TRBD2
TGCGCCAGCAGCTACGACAGGGCGAACAGGGAGCTGTTTTTT	CASSYDRANRELFF	TRBV5-1	TRBJ2-2	TRBD1
TGCGCCAGCAGCTCGTGGACAGGGACAAACTATGGCTACACCTTC	CASSSWTGTNYGYTF	TRBV5-1	TRBJ1-2	TRBD1
TGTGCCAGCAGCCTTGGGACAGGGGGGGCTTTTGGCTACACCTTC	CASSLGTGGAFGYTF	TRBV7-6	TRBJ1-2	TRBD1
TGCGCCGGCAGTCATCTGACAGGGACTGGAAACACCATATATTTT	CAGSHLTGTGNTIYF	TRBV23-1	TRBJ1-3	TRBD1
TGTGCCAGCAGTTACCGGGGTTATGCTTTCTTT	CASSYRGYAFF	TRBV6-1	TRBJ1-1	NA
TGTGCCAGCTCGCTCGCCCCGGGACAGGAGGAGCAGTACTTC	CASSLAPGQEEQYF	TRBV18	TRBJ2-7	TRBD1
TGTGCCACCAGCAGAGATGCCGCCGGGGACAGGGGAACTTTCTTT	CATSRDAAGDRGTFF	TRBV15	TRBJ1-1	TRBD1
TGTGCCAGCAGCTTAGGTCTCCAGCGGGACACAGATACGCAGTATTTT	CASSLGLQRDTDTQYF	TRBV7-9	TRBJ2-3	TRBD2
TGTGCCTGGAGTGATGGGGGACTGAACTACGAGCAGTACTTC	CAWSDGGLNYEQYF	TRBV30	TRBJ2-7	NA
TGTGCCAGCAGCTCCGATACGAGGAACACTGAAGCTTTCTTT	CASSSDTRNTEAFF	TRBV5-6	TRBJ1-1	NA
TGCAGCGTTGAAGACGGGCTAGCGGGAGATGGGACCCAGTACTTC	CSVEDGLAGDGTQYF	TRBV29-1	TRBJ2-5	TRBD2
TGTGCCAGCAGCTTAGGAGCCTGGAGCGGGAGTTCCTACGAGCAGTACTTC	CASSLGAWSGSSYEQYF	TRBV7-2	TRBJ2-7	TRBD2
TGTGCCAGCAGTTACAAGCGGCTCGGGTTAATTAATGAAGCTTTCTTT	CASSYKRLGLINEAFF	TRBV27	TRBJ1-1	NA
TGTGCCAGTACCTATGAGGACAGGGGGCATACCTTC	CASTYEDRGHTF	TRBV19	TRBJ1-2	TRBD1
TGTGCCAGCAGCGCAGGGGCTAGGGAGACCCAGTACTTC	CASSAGARETQYF	TRBV7-3	TRBJ2-5	NA
TGTGCCAGCAGCCGGGCGGGAGGGATCGAGACCCAGTACTTC	CASSRAGGIETQYF	TRBV11-2	TRBJ2-5	TRBD2
TGTGCCAGCTCACCCGGGACAGGCCAGCCAGGACTCTACGAGCAGTACTTC	CASSPGTGQPGLYEQYF	TRBV18	TRBJ2-7	TRBD1
TGTGCCAGTAGGGAGACTAGCGGGAGGTCCCAAGAGACCCAGTACTTC	CASRETSGRSQETQYF	TRBV19	TRBJ2-5	TRBD2
TGCGCCAGCAGCTCGACTTACGCGGGGACTCAGTACTTC	CASSSTYAGTQYF	TRBV5-1	TRBJ2-4	NA
TGTGCCAGCACACCCGGGACACATAGGAACACTGAAGCTTTCTTT	CASTPGTHRNTEAFF	TRBV27	TRBJ1-1	NA
TGTGCCTGGAGTGTAGGGACGGGAGGGCCTTACAATGAGCAGTTCTTC	CAWSVGTGGPYNEQFF	TRBV30	TRBJ2-1	TRBD2
TGTGCCAGCAGTGAAGCAGGGGTTACCTACGAGCAGTACTTC	CASSEAGVTYEQYF	TRBV25-1	TRBJ2-7	NA
TGTGCCAGCAGTGACACTGGCGGGTGGAGCTCCTACGAGCAGTACTTC	CASSDTGGWSSYEQYF	TRBV6-1	TRBJ2-7	NA
TGCGCCAGCAGAGCGGCAGGGGGCCAATACGAGCAGTACTTC	CASRAAGGQYEQYF	TRBV10-2	TRBJ2-7	TRBD1
TGTGCCTGGAGTAGGACAGGGGGCGCCGAGCAGTACTTC	CAWSRTGGAEQYF	TRBV30	TRBJ2-7	TRBD1
TGTGCCAGCAGCTTGCGGGGGGCTGGGGCCAACGTCCTGACTTTC	CASSLRGAGANVLTF	TRBV5-6	TRBJ2-6	TRBD2
TGCGCCGGTCGGGCGGGACCCTCTGGGGCCAACGTCCTGACTTTC	CAGRAGPSGANVLTF	TRBV4-1	TRBJ2-6	NA
TGCAGCGTTGAACCAGGCGGGAGTGGGTACAATGAGCAGTTCTTC	CSVEPGGSGYNEQFF	TRBV29-1	TRBJ2-1	TRBD2
TGTGCCAGCAGGTTGTCTAGCGGGAGAGCAGCAGATACGCAGTATTTT	CASRLSSGRAADTQYF	TRBV2	TRBJ2-3	TRBD2
TGTGCCAGCTCCCCGCTTGGACTAGCGGGTAACAATGAGCAGTTCTTC	CASSPLGLAGNNEQFF	TRBV18	TRBJ2-1	TRBD2
TGTGCCATCAACACCAAAGAGACCCAGTACTTC	CAINTKETQYF	TRBV7-9	TRBJ2-5	NA
TGCGCCAGCAGTGAGTCGCTTCGGGCTAATGAAAAACTGTTTTTT	CASSESLRANEKLFF	TRBV10-1	TRBJ1-4	NA
TGTGCCAGCTCACTTTTAGCGGGACGGGACAATGAGCAGTTCTTC	CASSLLAGRDNEQFF	TRBV18	TRBJ2-1	TRBD2
TGTGCCAGCTCACAATCAGGGGGCAAGGAAGAGCAGTACTTC	CASSQSGGKEEQYF	TRBV18	TRBJ2-7	TRBD1
TGCGCCAGCAGCCAAGGTCGCGACTATGGCTACACCTTC	CASSQGRDYGYTF	TRBV4-3	TRBJ1-2	NA
TGTGCCAGCAGTTCCCGCACTAGCGGCACCGGGGAGCTGTTTTTT	CASSSRTSGTGELFF	TRBV6-5	TRBJ2-2	TRBD2
TGTGCCTGGAGCCTAAACCTCTTGAGGGAAACTTCAGATACGCAGTATTTT	CAWSLNLLRETSDTQYF	TRBV30	TRBJ2-3	NA
TGTGCCAGCTCATCGACAGGGGGCCGGGGTAATGAAAAACTGTTTTTT	CASSSTGGRGNEKLFF	TRBV18	TRBJ1-4	TRBD1
TGTGCCTTAGGGACAGGGGGGTGGGGCATTCAGTACTTC	CALGTGGWGIQYF	TRBV30	TRBJ2-4	TRBD1
TGCAGCGTGGCTATCGGGACAGACGCCGAGACCCAGTACTTC	CSVAIGTDAETQYF	TRBV29-1	TRBJ2-5	TRBD1
TGTGCCAGCTGGAGTCACACTGAAGCTTTCTTT	CASWSHTEAFF	TRBV6-5	TRBJ1-1	NA
TGTGCCAGCAGTGACTCTTTGACTTACACAGATACGCAGTATTTT	CASSDSLTYTDTQYF	TRBV6-1	TRBJ2-3	NA